The 18 T cell receptor beta chains given below trace back to one sample, sequenced in a study of blood T cell repertoires in COVID-19. Repertoires were generated with immunoSEQ multiplex PCR, while TCRdb's copy carries only in-frame clones and drops some. This sample has 200,000 or so clones, with about 80% found just once. The sample taken for sequencing was PBMCs or T cells enriched from blood (not recorded which). These receptors originate from a man aged 40-49 years who had recovered from COVID-19.

This clone came up once. This chain uses TRBV10-3 with TRBJ2-7; 7 bases match TRBD1. The CDR3 runs 14 residues. Germline V gene sequence: CDR1 ENHRY, CDR2 SYGVKD. J was trimmed by 0 bases and V by 4 bases; bases with no gene match: 3. As DNA, the CDR3 is TGTGCCATCAGTGCCGGGACAGACTCCTACGAGCAGTACTTC. This encodes CAISAGTDSYEQYF.

This clone was seen once. The chain has TRBV7-9 and TRBJ1-2; 9 bases are shared with TRBD1. This CDR3 has 14 residues. The trim removed 3 bases at V and 7 bases at J, leaving 6 bases unmatched. Germline V lookup: CDR1 SEHNR, CDR2 FQNEAQ (reference sequence). Written as DNA, the CDR3 is TGTGCCAGCAGCTTCGCCGGGACAGGGACTGGCTACACCTTC. Protein sequence: CASSFAGTGTGYTF.

V gene TRBV7-8 combines with J gene TRBJ1-5; D is unresolved. Between the trimmed V and J ends, which lost 5 bases and 0 bases, there was a span of 11 bases. This CDR3 is 15 amino acids long. Germline assignment: CDR1 SGHVS and CDR2 FQNEAQ. CDR3 sequence: CASSQEAVSNQPQHF. As DNA, the CDR3 is TGTGCCAGCAGCCAAGAGGCCGTTAGCAATCAGCCCCAGCATTTT.

The V and J genes are TRBV5-4 and TRBJ1-1; D possibly corresponds to TRBD1 (5 bases). V was cut by 9 bases and J by 3 bases, with 15 bases left in between. Looked up from germline, CDR1 is SGHNT and CDR2 is YYREEE (reference sequence). The CDR3 extends over 13 amino acids. The CDR3 DNA reads TGTGCCAACCCCCGGGGGACGGACACTGAAGCTTTCTTT. As protein: CANPRGTDTEAFF. The variable domain in full, completed from reference TRBV5-4 and TRBJ1-1, reads ETGVTQSPTHLIKTRGQQVTLRCSSQSGHNTVSWYQQALGQGPQFIFQYYREEENGRGNFPPRFSGLQFPNYSSELNVNALELDDSALYLCANPRGTDTEAFFGQGTRLTVV.

The rearrangement joins TRBV6-5 to TRBJ2-2; TRBD1 aligns across 9 bases. The CDR3 has 14 residues. Germline V CDR1 and CDR2: MNHEY, SVGAGI. V shed 10 bases and J 7 bases; nucleotides not matched to a gene: 10. The CDR3 spells CAISGTGFIGELFF. As DNA, the CDR3 is TGTGCCATCTCCGGGACAGGGTTCATCGGGGAGCTGTTTTTT.

This chain connects TRBV4-3 to TRBJ1-1; the match to TRBD1 covers 9 bases. Looked up from germline, CDR1 is LGHNA and CDR2 is YSLEER. V lost 2 bases and J lost 1; bases outside the gene matches: 5. The CDR3 extends over 16 amino acids. The CDR3 region is CASSQYPGQGNTEAFF. In DNA, the CDR3 is TGCGCCAGCAGCCAATACCCGGGACAGGGGAACACTGAAGCTTTCTTT.

The chain combines TRBV7-9 with TRBJ1-2; D is perhaps TRBD1 (5 bases). Looked up from germline, CDR1 is SEHNR and CDR2 is FQNEAQ (reference sequence). Trimming cost V 6 bases and J 7 bases, with 12 bases left between them. The length of the CDR3 is 12 residues. The CDR3: CASSPDRPGYTF. CDR3 in DNA: TGTGCCAGCAGTCCTGACAGACCTGGCTACACCTTC.

The genes are TRBV6-5 and TRBJ2-2; possibly TRBD1 for D (5 bases). CDR3 size: 15 residues. Between the trimmed V and J ends, which lost 0 bases and 7 bases, there was a span of 12 bases. Germline V CDR1 and CDR2: MNHEY, SVGAGI. CDR3 sequence reads: CASSYSTGPFGELFF. CDR3 bases: TGTGCCAGCAGTTACTCAACAGGCCCTTTCGGGGAGCTGTTTTTT.

The V call is TRBV28, the J call TRBJ1-5; 9 bases are a match to TRBD1. The CDR3 is 14 amino acids. Unmatched junction bases numbered 6, after V lost 5 bases and J lost 7 bases. Germline V gives CDR1 MDHEN, CDR2 SYDVKM. CDR3 amino acids: CASSQGQGSQPQHF. The CDR3 DNA sequence: TGTGCCAGCAGTCAAGGACAGGGGTCGCAGCCCCAGCATTTT.

CDR3 sequence reads: CASSQLPRAGTKGDTQYF. The CDR3 coding sequence is TGTGCCAGCAGCCAACTACCACGAGCGGGTACAAAGGGAGATACGCAGTATTTT. J is TRBJ2-3 and V is TRBV14; a weak D match, TRBD2 (6 bases). Germline V gene sequence: CDR1 SGHDN, CDR2 FVKESK. CDR3 length: 18 residues. With 2 bases removed from V and 5 bases from J, the gap between germline ends came to 23 bases. Complete variable domain (other parts from reference TRBV14 and TRBJ2-3): EAGVTQFPSHSVIEKGQTVTLRCDPISGHDNLYWYRRVMGKEIKFLLHFVKESKQDESGMPNNRFLAERTGGTYSTLKVQPAELEDSGVYFCASSQLPRAGTKGDTQYFGPGTRLTVL.

The chain combines TRBV3-1 (or the pseudogene TRBV3-2) with TRBJ2-3, with D unclear. V shed 0 bases and J shed 1 base, with 8 bases lying between them. The germline V gene encodes CDR1 LGHDT and CDR2 YNNKEL (reference sequence). The CDR3 extends over 15 amino acids. For the CDR3, the DNA is TGTGCCAGCAGCCAAGATTGGCAAGGCACAGATACGCAGTATTTT. Translation: CASSQDWQGTDTQYF.

The CDR3 DNA reads TGTGCCAGCAGTAGCGAAGACACCGGGGAGCTGTTTTTT. This encodes CASSSEDTGELFF. J is TRBJ2-2 and V is TRBV27, with D uncertain. Trimming took off 5 bases at V and 3 bases at J, with 7 bases between the two ends. The CDR3 runs to 13 residues. Germline CDR1 is MNHEY and CDR2 is SMNVEV (reference sequence).

The gene calls are TRBV5-1 and TRBJ2-7; 7 bases are shared with TRBD1. The V gene end was trimmed by 2 bases and the J gene end by 7 bases; junction bases not matched to a gene: 9. The CDR3 contains 14 residues. The germline gives CDR1 SGHRS, CDR2 YFSETQ. In nucleotides, the CDR3 is TGCGCCAGCAGCTTCACTCAGGGGGTTGGGGAGCAGTACTTC. It encodes CASSFTQGVGEQYF.

The gene calls are TRBV18 and TRBJ2-3, with TRBD2 matching 9 bases. The junction had 5 bases not matched to a gene; V was cut back by 6 bases and J by 1 base. CDR1 and CDR2 (germline): KGHSH, LQKENI. This CDR3 spans 15 amino acids. CDR3 sequence: CASSQTSGRTDTQYF. CDR3 nucleotide sequence: TGTGCCAGCTCCCAGACTAGCGGACGCACAGATACGCAGTATTTT.

V is TRBV19 and J is TRBJ1-1; 9 nucleotides match TRBD1. There are 15 residues in the CDR3. Germline V gene lookup returns CDR1 LNHDA and CDR2 SQIVND (reference sequence). The V and J ends lost 4 bases and 11 bases, in that order; junction bases with no gene match: 14. This CDR3 is CASSTPGQGFRDAFF. In DNA form, the CDR3 reads TGTGCCAGTAGTACCCCGGGACAGGGTTTTAGAGACGCTTTCTTT. Looking up the rest from reference TRBV19 and TRBJ1-1 gives the full variable domain: DGGITQSPKYLFRKEGQNVTLSCEQNLNHDAMYWYRQDPGQGLRLIYYSQIVNDFQKGDIAEGYSVSREKKESFPLTVTSAQKNPTAFYLCASSTPGQGFRDAFFGQGTRLTVV.

This clone occurred once. The chain has TRBV6-5 and TRBJ1-4; D gene unclear. In germline, CDR1 is MNHEY, CDR2 SVGAGI. Trimming stripped 2 bases from V and 7 bases from J, with 14 bases between. The CDR3 length is 15 residues. CDR3 sequence: CASSYGSGGGEKLFF. Written as DNA, the CDR3 is TGTGCCAGCAGTTACGGGTCGGGAGGAGGTGAAAAACTGTTTTTT.

The V and J genes are TRBV23-1 and TRBJ2-5; 12 bases agree with TRBD2. TRBV23-1 has ORF status, its function being uncertain. V lost 3 bases and J lost 0; bases outside the gene matches: 8. The CDR3 runs 18 residues. The CDR3 DNA follows: TGCGCCAGCAGTCACTCAGGACTAGCGGGATCGTACCAAGAGACCCAGTACTTC. Translation gives CASSHSGLAGSYQETQYF.

V is TRBV6-2 or TRBV6-3 and J is TRBJ2-3, with 7 positions matching TRBD1. From germline, CDR1 is MNHEY and CDR2 SVGEGT. The length of the CDR3 is 14 residues. V lost 5 bases and J lost 2; bases outside the gene matches: 4. This CDR3 reads CASSEGQNTDTQYF. CDR3 DNA: TGTGCCAGCAGTGAGGGACAGAACACAGATACGCAGTATTTT.